A selection of T cell receptor beta chains follows, all from one sample in a study of shared clonotypes between healthy human individuals. TCRdb's copy holds only in-frame clones and misses some; the assay was immunoSEQ multiplex PCR. The data contain some 2 million clones, just under 95% of them singletons. The sample taken for sequencing was naive CD8+ T cells sorted from blood. The receptors were gathered from a man younger than 35 in good health. Both conserved end residues are part of each CDR3. The order of the fields is V gene, J gene, D gene, CDR3 length, clone size, CDR3 DNA, CDR3 protein. The D gene is left open where the match is weak. Only part of the rows carry a size: once, few, many, or a class if the clone is expanded.

V gene: TRBV5-1
J gene: TRBJ1-1
D gene: NA
CDR3 length: 15
clone size: once
CDR3 DNA: TGCGCCAGCAGCCTTGGGGGGGGCTGGAACACTGAAGCTTTCTTT
CDR3 protein: CASSLGGGWNTEAFF

V gene: TRBV9
J gene: TRBJ1-6
D gene: TRBD1
CDR3 length: 16
clone size: few
CDR3 DNA: TGTGCCAGCAGCGGCGGACAGGGCATAAGTAATTCACCCCTCCACTTT
CDR3 protein: CASSGGQGISNSPLHF

V gene: TRBV9
J gene: TRBJ2-7
D gene: NA
CDR3 length: 14
clone size: NA
CDR3 DNA: TGTGCCAGCAGCGTCGGCAGGAGTACCTACGAGCAGTACTTC
CDR3 protein: CASSVGRSTYEQYF

V gene: TRBV10-1
J gene: TRBJ2-1
D gene: NA
CDR3 length: 15
clone size: NA
CDR3 DNA: TGCGCCAGCAGTGAGTCGATCGGACTGAGCAATGAGCAGTTCTTC
CDR3 protein: CASSESIGLSNEQFF

V gene: TRBV4-1
J gene: TRBJ1-1
D gene: NA
CDR3 length: 15
clone size: NA
CDR3 DNA: TGCGCCAGCAGCCACACGTTGAATGCGAACACTGAAGCTTTCTTT
CDR3 protein: CASSHTLNANTEAFF

V gene: TRBV9
J gene: TRBJ2-7
D gene: NA
CDR3 length: 15
clone size: NA
CDR3 DNA: TGTGCCAGCAGCGGGGGACCCACTAGCTCCTACGAGCAGTACTTC
CDR3 protein: CASSGGPTSSYEQYF

V gene: TRBV5-6
J gene: TRBJ2-1
D gene: NA
CDR3 length: 17
clone size: NA
CDR3 DNA: TGTGCCAGCAGCTTGGACCGACTCCTTAGCTCCTACAATGAGCAGTTCTTC
CDR3 protein: CASSLDRLLSSYNEQFF

V gene: TRBV4-1
J gene: TRBJ2-1
D gene: NA
CDR3 length: 11
clone size: NA
CDR3 DNA: TGCGCCAGCAGCCAAGATGATTCGAGGGTCTTC
CDR3 protein: CASSQDDSRVF

V gene: TRBV2
J gene: TRBJ2-3
D gene: NA
CDR3 length: 12
clone size: NA
CDR3 DNA: TGTGCCAGCAGAGCCGAGCCAGATACGCAGTATTTT
CDR3 protein: CASRAEPDTQYF

V gene: TRBV19
J gene: TRBJ2-3
D gene: NA
CDR3 length: 15
clone size: NA
CDR3 DNA: TGTGCCAGTAGTATGACACCTTCTAGCACAGATACGCAGTATTTT
CDR3 protein: CASSMTPSSTDTQYF

V gene: TRBV4-3
J gene: TRBJ2-7
D gene: TRBD1
CDR3 length: 16
clone size: NA
CDR3 DNA: TGCGCCAGCAGCCAGCTCCGGGACAGGGCGTCCTACGAGCAGTACTTC
CDR3 protein: CASSQLRDRASYEQYF

V gene: TRBV6-1
J gene: TRBJ2-3
D gene: TRBD2
CDR3 length: 18
clone size: NA
CDR3 DNA: TGTGCCAGCAGTGAATGGCGGGGGGGTGTTTCTAGCACAGATACGCAGTATTTT
CDR3 protein: CASSEWRGGVSSTDTQYF

V gene: TRBV5-6
J gene: TRBJ2-7
D gene: NA
CDR3 length: 14
clone size: NA
CDR3 DNA: TGTGCCAGCAGCTTGGTAGCAAGGGACGACGAGCAGTACTTC
CDR3 protein: CASSLVARDDEQYF

V gene: TRBV27
J gene: TRBJ2-7
D gene: TRBD2
CDR3 length: 14
clone size: NA
CDR3 DNA: TGTGCCAGCAGTCCCGGGACTAGCGTCTACGAGCAGTACTTC
CDR3 protein: CASSPGTSVYEQYF

V gene: TRBV9
J gene: TRBJ2-7
D gene: NA
CDR3 length: 15
clone size: NA
CDR3 DNA: TGTGCCAGCAGCGTAGAAGGGGGAATCTCCTACGAGCAGTACTTC
CDR3 protein: CASSVEGGISYEQYF

V gene: TRBV27
J gene: TRBJ2-1
D gene: TRBD1
CDR3 length: 14
clone size: NA
CDR3 DNA: TGTGCCAGCAGCAAGGACAGGGACTACAATGAGCAGTTCTTC
CDR3 protein: CASSKDRDYNEQFF

V gene: TRBV7-9
J gene: TRBJ2-2
D gene: NA
CDR3 length: 13
clone size: NA
CDR3 DNA: TGTGCCAGCAGCTTACCCGGACCCGGGGAGCTGTTTTTT
CDR3 protein: CASSLPGPGELFF

V gene: TRBV4-3
J gene: TRBJ2-7
D gene: NA
CDR3 length: 14
clone size: NA
CDR3 DNA: TGCGCCAGCAGCCAAACCGTTATCGATTACGAGCAGTACTTC
CDR3 protein: CASSQTVIDYEQYF

V gene: TRBV18
J gene: TRBJ2-7
D gene: TRBD2
CDR3 length: 17
clone size: NA
CDR3 DNA: TGTGCCAGCTCACCTCCTTTAGCGGGAGCAATCGGGTGGGAGCAGTACTTC
CDR3 protein: CASSPPLAGAIGWEQYF

V gene: TRBV2
J gene: TRBJ2-7
D gene: TRBD1
CDR3 length: 15
clone size: NA
CDR3 DNA: TGTGCCAGCAGTGAATGGGGACAGGGTGCTTACGAGCAGTACTTC
CDR3 protein: CASSEWGQGAYEQYF

V gene: TRBV6-6
J gene: TRBJ2-1
D gene: NA
CDR3 length: 12
clone size: NA
CDR3 DNA: TGTGCCAGCAGTCTTGGGGGGACTGAGTGGTTCTTC
CDR3 protein: CASSLGGTEWFF

V gene: TRBV28
J gene: TRBJ2-7
D gene: TRBD1
CDR3 length: 15
clone size: NA
CDR3 DNA: TGTGCCAGCAGTCCCTCCCTCGCAGGGGGCGACGAGCAGTACTTC
CDR3 protein: CASSPSLAGGDEQYF

V gene: TRBV5-4
J gene: TRBJ1-2
D gene: NA
CDR3 length: 12
clone size: NA
CDR3 DNA: TGTGCCATTTCAAACGGGGGTGATGGCTACACCTTC
CDR3 protein: CAISNGGDGYTF

V gene: TRBV7-8
J gene: TRBJ1-2
D gene: TRBD1
CDR3 length: 16
clone size: NA
CDR3 DNA: TGTGCCAGCAGCTTAGATTCGGGACAGATTAGCTATGGCTACACCTTC
CDR3 protein: CASSLDSGQISYGYTF

V gene: TRBV27
J gene: TRBJ2-3
D gene: NA
CDR3 length: 15
clone size: NA
CDR3 DNA: TGTGCCAGCAGTTTATCGCCGGGGAGGTTAGATACGCAGTATTTT
CDR3 protein: CASSLSPGRLDTQYF

V gene: TRBV2
J gene: TRBJ2-7
D gene: TRBD2
CDR3 length: 15
clone size: NA
CDR3 DNA: TGTGCCAGAGGAGGGGATCGGGGAGGGCTCTACGAGCAGTACTTC
CDR3 protein: CARGGDRGGLYEQYF

V gene: TRBV29-1
J gene: TRBJ2-7
D gene: NA
CDR3 length: 10
clone size: NA
CDR3 DNA: TGCAGCGTCAGACAAGGCGAGCAGTACTTC
CDR3 protein: CSVRQGEQYF

V gene: TRBV7-9
J gene: TRBJ2-1
D gene: NA
CDR3 length: 11
clone size: NA
CDR3 DNA: TGTGCCAGCGGAGACGGCAATGAGCAGTTCTTC
CDR3 protein: CASGDGNEQFF

V gene: TRBV15
J gene: TRBJ2-7
D gene: NA
CDR3 length: 14
clone size: NA
CDR3 DNA: TGTGCCACCAGCCTGGGGGGCGGGAGTTACGAGCAGTACTTC
CDR3 protein: CATSLGGGSYEQYF

V gene: TRBV29-1
J gene: TRBJ2-2
D gene: NA
CDR3 length: 12
clone size: NA
CDR3 DNA: TGCAGCGTTTTTAGGGCTACCGGGGAGCTGTTTTTT
CDR3 protein: CSVFRATGELFF